The 2 T cell receptor beta chains reported below all come from one sample, sequenced in a study of cytomegalovirus exposure and HLA in healthy donors. PCR involved 60 Vbeta and 13 Jbeta primers. Assay used: immunoSEQ multiplex PCR; TCRdb lists only in-frame clones, some missing. This table holds 200,000 or so clones, roughly 80% found once. The sequencing sample was made of PBMCs. All receptors derive from a middle-aged man in good health and CMV-seronegative.

This chain links TRBV7-9 with TRBJ2-7; 9 bases match TRBD1. V lost 6 bases and J lost 1; bases outside the gene matches: 7. Germline assignment: CDR1 SEHNR and CDR2 FQNEAQ (reference sequence). The CDR3 spans 15 residues. CDR3 sequence (DNA): TGTGCCAGCAGGCCCGGGACAGGGCTGTCCTACGAGCAGTACTTC. Protein: CASRPGTGLSYEQYF.

The J gene is TRBJ1-1, the V gene TRBV5-8; possibly TRBD1 for D (5 bases). Trimming pared 2 bases from V and 0 bases from J, leaving 8 bases between. The CDR3 length is 14 residues. From germline, CDR1 is SGHTS and CDR2 YDEGEE. Written as DNA, the CDR3 is TGTGCCAGCAGCTTTAGGGGAATGAACACTGAAGCTTTCTTT. It is translated as CASSFRGMNTEAFF. Full variable domain (remainder filled in from reference TRBV5-8 and TRBJ1-1): EAGVTQSPTHLIKTRGQQATLRCSPISGHTSVYWYQQALGLGLQFLLWYDEGEERNRGNFPPRFSGRQFPNYSSELNVNALELEDSALYLCASSFRGMNTEAFFGQGTRLTVV.